These T cell receptor beta chains were read from a single sample in a study of molecular identifiers for immune sequencing clone quantification. TCRdb reprocessed the PCR reads via MiXCR and lists one record per CDR3 protein. Among approximately 97,000 distinct CDR3 sequences, around 30% were seen once, and the ten largest hold 9.5% to 10%. The sequenced material came from naive CD8+ T cells from blood, with Jurkat cell RNA spiked in. The receptors derive from a human donor in good health. Some libraries in this study had Jurkat cell RNA spiked in. The CDR3 runs from the conserved cysteine through the conserved F or W. The D gene is left open where the match is weak. The listing skips clone size in some rows; elsewhere it reads once, few, many or a size class.

V gene,clone size,D gene,CDR3 protein
TRBV7-6,NA,NA,CASSSIGTKGTQYF
TRBV9,few,NA,CASSVGSGRGEKLFF
TRBV28,NA,NA,CASRGLRSILPQHF
TRBV7-9,few,NA,CASSLSLQNTEAFF
TRBV5-1,NA,NA,CASSLGQATEAQYF
TRBV28,few,NA,CASSPVTAAYNSPLHF
TRBV20-1,NA,NA,CSARRSLAGELCF
TRBV6-1,many,NA,CASSDPSYEQYF
TRBV6-6,many,NA,CASSSDRTLIF
TRBV24-1,NA,TRBD2,CATSDPETSGRADEQFF
TRBV28,many,TRBD2,CASSLYSGLSTKRDTDTQYF
TRBV3-1,NA,TRBD1,CASSPDPSGQGWFRSNQPQHF
TRBV6-5,few,NA,CASSYGEYYEQYF
TRBV28,once,TRBD1,CASKGQVWYEQYF
TRBV28,many,NA,CASSLQTAYSNQPQHF
TRBV29-1,few,NA,CSVLGANGELFF
TRBV27,few,NA,CASSLWGAQPQHF